This TCR beta chain appears in the sequencing data of a study of T-cell memory formation after mild COVID-19. Study-wide results and caveats: Second-wave clones with a day 37 peak had unconfirmed SARS-CoV-2 specificity. The pre-infection memory compartment contained some responding clones, suggesting cross-reactive memory joined.

This clonotype turned up a few times. Its antigen remains unidentified. At one end the junction does not follow the germline gene, possibly because of a read error. Looked up from germline, CDR1 is ENHRY and CDR2 is SYGVKD. The CDR3 sequence is 13 residues long. TCRdb redid the calling of the 5' RACE reads with MiXCR, one entry per CDR3 protein. Found here are hundreds of thousands of distinct CDR3 sequences, roughly 22% of them singletons; the top ten hold approximately 8%. The sample consisted of PBMCs or a T cell subset sorted from them (not recorded which). This TCR was sampled from an adult woman who had mild COVID-19 (a few samples of this study predate the infection). Cell type and time point are not known. V usage is TRBV10-3 and J usage is TRBJ2-5; no firm D call. CDR3 sequence reads: CAVSPGPQDTQYF. The CDR3 nucleotides are TGTGCCGTCTCTCCGGGTCCCCAAGACACCCAGTACTTC.